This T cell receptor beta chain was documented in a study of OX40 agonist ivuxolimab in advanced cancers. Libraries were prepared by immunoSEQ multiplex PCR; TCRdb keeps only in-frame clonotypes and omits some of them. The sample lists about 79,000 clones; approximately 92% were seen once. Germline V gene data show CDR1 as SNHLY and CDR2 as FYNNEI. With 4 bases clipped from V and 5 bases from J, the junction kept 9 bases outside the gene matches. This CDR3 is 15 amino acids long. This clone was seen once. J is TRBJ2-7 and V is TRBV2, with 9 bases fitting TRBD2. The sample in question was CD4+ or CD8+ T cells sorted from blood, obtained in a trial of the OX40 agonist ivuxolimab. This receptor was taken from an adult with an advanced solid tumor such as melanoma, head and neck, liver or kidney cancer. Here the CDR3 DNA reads TGTGCCAGCAGTGTAAGAAGCGGGAGGATCCACGAGCAGTACTTC. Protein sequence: CASSVRSGRIHEQYF.